This TCR beta chain was sequenced during a study of long-term antiretroviral therapy in people with HIV. With survey level as its setting, the immunoSEQ assay was v3.0. Clones were read by immunoSEQ multiplex PCR, and TCRdb kept only the in-frame ones, dropping some. This table has more than 25,000 clones, just under 90% appearing once. CDR1 and CDR2 (germline): SGHTA, FQGTGA. The V end lost 5 bases, the J end lost 3 bases, and 14 bases lay between the germline ends. This CDR3 is 15 amino acids long. The sequence derives from a man aged 50 or older with HIV. The chain is built from TRBV7-3 and TRBJ2-1; TRBD2 might be the D (7 bases). The material was unsorted PBMCs, obtained 3.2 years before starting antiretroviral therapy. CDR3 DNA: TGTGCCAGCAGCCCAGGGGCGGGGGACTACAATGAGCAGTTCTTC. Amino acids: CASSPGAGDYNEQFF.